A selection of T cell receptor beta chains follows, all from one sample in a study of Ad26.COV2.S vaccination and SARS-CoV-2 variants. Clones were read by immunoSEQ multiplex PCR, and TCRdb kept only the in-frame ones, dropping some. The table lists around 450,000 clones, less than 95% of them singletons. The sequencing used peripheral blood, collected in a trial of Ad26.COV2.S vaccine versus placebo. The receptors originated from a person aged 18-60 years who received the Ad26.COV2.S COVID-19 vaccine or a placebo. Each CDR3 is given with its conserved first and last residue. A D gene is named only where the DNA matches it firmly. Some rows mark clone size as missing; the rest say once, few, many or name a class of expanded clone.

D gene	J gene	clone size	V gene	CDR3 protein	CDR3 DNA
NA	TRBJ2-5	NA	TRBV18	CASSTGTSETQYF	TGTGCCAGCTCCACGGGGACATCAGAGACCCAGTACTTC
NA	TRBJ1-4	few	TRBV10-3	CATQSRDGEKLFF	TGTGCCACCCAGTCCAGGGACGGTGAAAAACTGTTTTTT
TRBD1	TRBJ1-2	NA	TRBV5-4	CASSPGQGAGYTF	TGTGCCAGCAGCCCCGGACAGGGGGCAGGCTACACCTTC
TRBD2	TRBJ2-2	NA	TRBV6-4	CASSDQCGTSGRGAPPGELFF	TGTGCCAGCAGTGACCAATGCGGGACTAGCGGGAGGGGGGCCCCTCCCGGGGAGCTGTTTTTT
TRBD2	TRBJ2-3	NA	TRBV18	CASSPGLGTDTQYF	TGTGCCAGCTCACCGGGACTAGGCACAGATACGCAGTATTTT
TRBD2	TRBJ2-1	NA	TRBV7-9	CASSPTSGSTYNEQFF	TGTGCCAGCAGTCCTACTAGCGGGAGCACCTACAATGAGCAGTTCTTC
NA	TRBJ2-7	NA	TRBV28	CASLGGFYEQYF	TGTGCCAGCCTTGGGGGGTTTTACGAGCAGTACTTC
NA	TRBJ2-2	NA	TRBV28	CASSRLGFTGELFF	TGTGCCAGCAGCAGACTAGGGTTCACCGGGGAGCTGTTTTTT
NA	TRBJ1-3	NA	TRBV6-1	CASSDGTSGNTIYF	TGTGCCAGCAGTGACGGGACCTCTGGAAACACCATATATTTT
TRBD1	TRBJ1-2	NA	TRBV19	CASSRDREARGYTF	TGTGCCAGTAGTAGGGACAGGGAAGCGCGGGGCTACACCTTC
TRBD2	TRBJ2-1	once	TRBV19	CASSKATSEDEQFF	TGTGCCAGTAGTAAGGCGACTAGCGAGGATGAGCAGTTCTTC
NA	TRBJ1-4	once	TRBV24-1	CATSDGGGAEKLFF	TGTGCCACCAGTGATGGGGGAGGTGCTGAAAAACTGTTTTTT
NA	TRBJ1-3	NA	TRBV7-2	CASSPAVQMRNTIYF	TGTGCCAGCAGCCCAGCGGTGCAGATGAGAAACACCATATATTTT
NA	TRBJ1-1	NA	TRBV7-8	CASSFPGRDAFF	TGTGCCAGCAGCTTCCCCGGCCGGGACGCTTTCTTT
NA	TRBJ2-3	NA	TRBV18	CASSPGFSTDTQYF	TGTGCCAGCTCACCAGGGTTCTCCACAGATACGCAGTATTTT
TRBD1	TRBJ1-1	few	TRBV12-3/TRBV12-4	CASSLQGASEAFF	TGTGCCAGCAGTTTACAGGGGGCGTCTGAAGCTTTCTTT
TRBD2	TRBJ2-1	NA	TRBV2	CASRVTAGGLNEQFF	TGTGCCAGCAGGGTTACTGCGGGAGGGCTCAATGAGCAGTTCTTC
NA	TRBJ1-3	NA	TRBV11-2	CASSPGGNTIYF	TGTGCCAGCAGCCCAGGGGGAAACACCATATATTTT
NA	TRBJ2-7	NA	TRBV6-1	CASREGPRRDEQYF	TGTGCCAGCAGGGAAGGACCCCGGAGGGACGAGCAGTACTTC
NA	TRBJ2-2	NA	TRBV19	CASSIGGGTNTGELFF	TGTGCCAGTAGTATAGGCGGGGGCACCAACACCGGGGAGCTGTTTTTT
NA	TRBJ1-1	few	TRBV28	CASRPWTTEAFF	TGTGCCAGCAGACCATGGACCACTGAAGCTTTCTTT
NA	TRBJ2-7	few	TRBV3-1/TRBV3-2	CASSYPYSYEQYF	TGTGCCAGCAGCTACCCTTACTCCTACGAGCAGTACTTC
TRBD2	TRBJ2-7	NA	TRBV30	CAWSVRAGLAGWKGSYEQYF	TGTGCCTGGAGTGTAAGAGCGGGACTAGCGGGATGGAAAGGATCCTACGAGCAGTACTTC
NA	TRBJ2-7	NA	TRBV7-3	CASSPTRGGLLHEQYF	TGTGCCAGCAGCCCAACGAGGGGGGGACTACTACACGAGCAGTACTTC
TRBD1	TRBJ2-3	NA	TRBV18	CASSPGQGGTDTQYF	TGTGCCAGCTCACCGGGACAGGGAGGGACAGATACGCAGTATTTT
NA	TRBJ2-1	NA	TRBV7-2	CASSLLGPDEQFF	TGTGCCAGCAGCTTATTAGGCCCGGATGAGCAGTTCTTC
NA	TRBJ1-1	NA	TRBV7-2	CASLLLGGRTEAFF	TGTGCCAGCCTTCTTCTTGGGGGCCGTACTGAAGCTTTCTTT
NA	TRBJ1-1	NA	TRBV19	CASSPSMNTEAFF	TGTGCCAGTAGTCCCTCAATGAACACTGAAGCTTTCTTT
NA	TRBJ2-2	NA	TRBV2	CASSGGPRTRELFF	TGTGCCAGCAGTGGGGGCCCTCGGACCCGGGAGCTGTTTTTT
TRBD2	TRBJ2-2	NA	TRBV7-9	CASSPRLAGETGELFF	TGTGCCAGCAGCCCCCGCCTTGCGGGAGAGACCGGGGAGCTGTTTTTT
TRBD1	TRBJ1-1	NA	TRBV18	CASSPPRGRMNTEAFF	TGTGCCAGCTCACCACCGAGGGGGCGAATGAACACTGAAGCTTTCTTT
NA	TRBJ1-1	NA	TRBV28	CASSFAGAGTEAFF	TGTGCCAGCAGTTTTGCAGGGGCAGGTACTGAAGCTTTCTTT
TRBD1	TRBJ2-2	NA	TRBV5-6	CASSAVWTGETGELFF	TGTGCCAGCAGCGCCGTTTGGACAGGGGAAACCGGGGAGCTGTTTTTT
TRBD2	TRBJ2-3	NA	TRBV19	CASSWGLGTDTQYF	TGTGCCAGTTCTTGGGGACTAGGCACAGATACGCAGTATTTT
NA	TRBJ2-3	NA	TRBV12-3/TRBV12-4	CASSPPRTDTQYF	TGTGCCAGCAGCCCTCCCCGGACAGATACGCAGTATTTT
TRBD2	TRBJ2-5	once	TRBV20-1	CSASLLAAAGTQYF	TGCAGTGCTAGTCTACTAGCGGCCGCTGGGACCCAGTACTTC
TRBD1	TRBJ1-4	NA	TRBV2	CASSEQGMSGEKLFF	TGTGCCAGCAGCGAACAGGGGATGAGTGGGGAAAAACTGTTTTTT
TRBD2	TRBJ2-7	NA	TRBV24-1	CATSRGSGYEQYF	TGTGCCACCAGTCGGGGTAGCGGGTACGAGCAGTACTTC
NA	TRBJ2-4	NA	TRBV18	CASSPGFGTKNIQYF	TGTGCCAGCTCACCAGGGTTTGGGACCAAAAACATTCAGTACTTC
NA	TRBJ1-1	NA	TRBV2	CASRGRQNTEAFF	TGTGCCAGCAGGGGACGGCAGAACACTGAAGCTTTCTTT
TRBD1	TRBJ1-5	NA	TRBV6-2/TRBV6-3	CASSYPGQGVQPQHF	TGTGCCAGCAGTTATCCGGGACAGGGTGTGCAGCCCCAGCATTTT
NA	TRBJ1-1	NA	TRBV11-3	CASSGGANTEAFF	TGTGCCAGCAGCGGGGGGGCGAACACTGAAGCCTTCTTT